This TCR beta chain was sequenced for a study of Ad26.COV2.S vaccination and SARS-CoV-2 variants. On the study more broadly: Once or twice, 56 days apart, Ad26.COV2.S was delivered intramuscularly.

The treatment denotes: about 20 received Ad26.COV2.S at low or high dose, single or two shots; about 5 received placebo; per-sample allocation not given. Samples were taken on day 63 after the first vaccine or placebo injection. Boston hosted the donor, who was an adult aged 18-55 years. V was clipped by 3 bases and J by 2 bases, with 11 bases between them. Germline CDR1 is LNHDA and CDR2 is SQIVND (reference sequence). The CDR3 covers 15 residues. The protocol was immunoSEQ multiplex PCR, while the TCRdb copy is restricted to in-frame clones and leaves out a portion. The sample contains a few hundred thousand clones, 83% of which appear only once. Study-wide results and caveats: While placebo recipients had lower spike-specific TCR breadth, vaccine recipients had more. Vaccine and placebo groups showed comparable non-spike TCR breadth.

Comments on this clone: Its antigen is not identified.

Sample: peripheral blood, taken in a trial of Ad26.COV2.S vaccine versus placebo. V gene TRBV19 combines with J gene TRBJ1-5, with TRBD1 as a possible D gene (6 bases). This TCR was sampled from a person between 18 and 60 years old who received the Ad26.COV2.S COVID-19 vaccine or a placebo. The CDR3 nucleotides read TGTGCCAGTAGTATTCGGGGGGCTGGCAATCAGCCCCAGCATTTT. It encodes CASSIRGAGNQPQHF.